A selection of T cell receptor beta chains follows, all from one sample in a study of human T cells and chemical hapten exposure. In TCRdb, the RACE reads were re-called with MiXCR into one record per CDR3 protein. The sample lists roughly 100,000 distinct CDR3 sequences; approximately 11% were seen once. The starting material was whole blood, obtained in connection with sensitization to the hapten diphenylcyclopropenone (DPC). Every receptor here comes from a woman in her fifties or sixties with alopecia areata. Some clones in this sample may be carry-over from other donors' samples. Both conserved end residues are part of each CDR3. The D gene is left open where the match is weak. Not all rows give a size; the values are once, few, many and, for expanded clones, a class.

clone size,V gene,J gene,D gene,CDR3 protein,CDR3 DNA
few,TRBV7-2,TRBJ2-7,NA,CASSLEMGYEQYF,TGTGCCAGCAGCTTAGAGATGGGTTACGAGCAGTACTTC
many,TRBV7-2,TRBJ1-5,NA,CASSLVGAGPGSNQPQHF,TGTGCCAGCAGCTTAGTTGGTGCAGGGCCTGGGAGCAATCAGCCCCAGCATTTT
NA,TRBV7-8,TRBJ2-1,NA,CASSQRRQGRDEQFF,TGTGCCAGCTCCCAAAGGCGGCAGGGTAGGGATGAGCAGTTCTTC
many,TRBV5-1,TRBJ1-1,TRBD1,CASSATGFRDTEAFF,TGCGCCAGCAGCGCGACAGGGTTTCGGGACACTGAAGCTTTCTTT
NA,TRBV20-1,TRBJ2-3,NA,CSAEIRGDDTQYF,TGCAGTGCTGAGATTAGGGGGGACGATACGCAGTATTTT
many,TRBV5-1,TRBJ2-5,NA,CASSTWVNGEETQYF,TGCGCCAGCAGCACTTGGGTCAACGGGGAAGAGACCCAGTACTTC
many,TRBV7-3,TRBJ2-7,NA,CASSLFPGSYEQYF,TGTGCCAGCAGCTTATTTCCGGGGTCCTACGAGCAGTACTTC
few,TRBV5-1,TRBJ2-3,TRBD1,CASSLDVGQGSDTQYF,TGCGCCAGCAGCTTGGACGTGGGACAGGGTTCCGATACGCAGTATTTT
many,TRBV12-3/TRBV12-4,TRBJ1-2,NA,CASSPRQATANYGYTF,TGTGCCAGCAGCCCAAGACAGGCTACGGCTAACTATGGCTACACCTTC
many,TRBV20-1,TRBJ2-3,NA,CSAVRDTQYF,TGCAGTGCCGTTAGGGATACGCAGTATTTT
few,TRBV6-2/TRBV6-3,TRBJ2-7,NA,CASSKDGTYEQYF,TGTGCCAGCAGCAAGGACGGTACCTACGAGCAGTACTTC
many,TRBV9,TRBJ2-5,TRBD2,CASSVRSGGETQYF,TGTGCCAGCAGCGTAAGGAGCGGGGGGGAGACCCAGTACTTC
few,TRBV7-9,TRBJ2-3,NA,CASSLGPGFTDTQYF,TGTGCCAGCAGCTTAGGCCCAGGGTTCACAGATACGCAGTATTTT
many,TRBV7-9,TRBJ2-5,NA,CASSLETRGFGETQYF,TGTGCCAGCAGCTTAGAAACCCGGGGGTTCGGAGAGACCCAGTACTTC
few,TRBV9,TRBJ2-2,NA,CASSAPGFHTGELFF,TGTGCCAGCAGCGCCCCAGGGTTCCACACCGGGGAGCTGTTTTTT
few,TRBV6-5,TRBJ1-5,NA,CASRLNRFNQPQHF,TGTGCCAGCAGGCTTAACAGGTTCAATCAGCCCCAGCATTTT
few,TRBV29-1,TRBJ2-1,TRBD2,CSVEGTSGTYEQFF,TGCAGCGTGGAAGGGACTAGCGGGACCTATGAGCAGTTCTTC
NA,TRBV20-1,TRBJ1-6,NA,CSAAKTGLLGSPLHF,TGCAGTGCCGCTAAAACAGGGTTGTTAGGTTCACCCCTCCACTTT
NA,TRBV7-9,TRBJ2-7,NA,CASRTGTGFYEQYF,TGTGCCAGCAGAACCGGGACTGGTTTCTACGAGCAGTACTTC
few,TRBV30,TRBJ1-5,NA,CAWAGPSPYSNQPQHF,TGTGCCTGGGCGGGACCGAGCCCATATAGCAATCAGCCCCAGCATTTT
many,TRBV6-6,TRBJ1-1,NA,CASSYSVAGGEAFF,TGTGCCAGCAGTTACTCCGTCGCCGGGGGTGAAGCTTTCTTT
many,TRBV7-2,TRBJ1-1,NA,CASSLEQGTEAFF,TGTGCCAGCAGCTTAGAACAGGGCACTGAAGCTTTCTTT
few,TRBV5-6,TRBJ2-5,NA,CASSLVQAMETQYF,TGTGCCAGCAGCTTGGTGCAGGCAATGGAGACCCAGTACTTC
NA,TRBV15,TRBJ2-7,NA,CATSKGDDSYEQYF,TGTGCCACCAGCAAGGGCGACGACTCCTACGAGCAGTACTTC
NA,TRBV12-3/TRBV12-4,TRBJ1-1,NA,CASSFGGAEAFF,TGTGCCAGCAGTTTCGGGGGCGCTGAAGCTTTCTTT
many,TRBV5-1,TRBJ2-3,NA,CASSQDSYTQYF,TGCGCCAGCAGCCAGGACTCCTATACGCAGTATTTT
many,TRBV5-6,TRBJ2-5,TRBD2,CASSPTSRGTQETQYF,TGTGCCAGCAGCCCGACTAGCCGGGGAACACAAGAGACCCAGTACTTC
NA,TRBV3-1,TRBJ1-2,NA,CASSPSPGRAGYTF,TGTGCCAGCAGCCCGTCTCCGGGGCGGGCTGGCTACACCTTC
few,TRBV2,TRBJ2-1,NA,CASSEASGSYNEQFF,TGTGCCAGCAGTGAAGCGTCAGGCTCCTACAATGAGCAGTTCTTC
many,TRBV10-3,TRBJ2-3,NA,CAIRGAFSTDTQYF,TGTGCCATCAGGGGGGCCTTTAGCACAGATACGCAGTATTTT
NA,TRBV12-3/TRBV12-4,TRBJ2-5,NA,CASSLVGPGEETQYF,TGTGCCAGCAGCCTCGTCGGGCCAGGGGAAGAGACCCAGTACTTC
many,TRBV4-1,TRBJ1-6,NA,CASSQALEEAPLHF,TGCGCCAGCAGCCAAGCTCTTGAGGAAGCACCCCTCCACTTT
few,TRBV18,TRBJ2-1,TRBD1,CASSTDRIGEQFF,TGTGCCAGCTCGACGGACAGGATAGGTGAGCAGTTCTTC
many,TRBV5-1,TRBJ2-1,NA,CASSLSDSSYNEQFF,TGCGCCAGCAGCTTGTCCGACAGCTCCTACAATGAGCAGTTCTTC
many,TRBV7-9,TRBJ1-5,NA,CASSSSGMSNQPQHF,TGTGCCAGCAGCTCATCAGGGATGAGCAATCAGCCCCAGCATTTT
many,TRBV19,TRBJ1-5,NA,CASSIGRQNQPQHF,TGTGCCAGTAGTATAGGCAGGCAAAATCAGCCCCAGCATTTT
few,TRBV25-1,TRBJ2-1,TRBD2,CASRSAGEELNEQFF,TGTGCCAGCAGGTCAGCGGGGGAAGAACTCAATGAGCAGTTCTTC
many,TRBV19,TRBJ2-4,NA,CASSIDSTAPPGDKNIQYF,TGTGCCAGTAGTATAGATAGCACAGCCCCGCCTGGGGACAAAAACATTCAGTACTTC
many,TRBV15,TRBJ2-7,TRBD2,CATSFTSGGRYEQYF,TGTGCCACCAGCTTTACTAGCGGGGGGCGGTACGAGCAGTACTTC
many,TRBV5-1,TRBJ1-1,NA,CASSLVPGAITEAFF,TGCGCCAGCAGCTTGGTTCCGGGGGCGATCACTGAAGCTTTCTTT
many,TRBV6-5,TRBJ2-2,NA,CASGPWPNTGELFF,TGTGCCAGTGGGCCCTGGCCGAACACCGGGGAGCTGTTTTTT
many,TRBV29-1,TRBJ1-1,NA,CSVGAGGAGAGAFF,TGCAGCGTTGGGGCCGGGGGCGCCGGGGCTGGAGCTTTCTTT
NA,TRBV4-1,TRBJ2-3,NA,CASNQMGGTDTQYF,TGCGCCAGCAACCAAATGGGGGGCACAGATACGCAGTATTTT
many,TRBV20-1,TRBJ2-1,NA,CSARWRQHEQFF,TGCAGTGCTCGCTGGCGGCAACATGAGCAGTTCTTC
many,TRBV7-9,TRBJ1-2,NA,CASSLGGSDYGYTF,TGTGCCAGCAGCTTGGGGGGCTCGGACTATGGCTACACCTTC
NA,TRBV3-1,TRBJ2-7,TRBD2,CASSQGSGALYEQYF,TGTGCCAGCAGCCAAGGTAGCGGGGCCTTGTACGAGCAGTACTTC
many,TRBV28,TRBJ1-1,NA,CASRPGTVTENTEAFF,TGTGCCAGCAGACCTGGGACGGTTACTGAGAACACTGAAGCTTTCTTT
NA,TRBV12-3/TRBV12-4,TRBJ2-4,NA,CAGSLRGVEIIQYF,TGTGCCGGCAGTTTAAGGGGGGTTGAGATCATTCAGTACTTC
many,TRBV5-4,TRBJ2-7,NA,CASSFGTNTYEQYF,TGTGCCAGCAGCTTTGGTACAAATACCTACGAGCAGTACTTC
NA,TRBV29-1,TRBJ2-2,NA,CSARTQLGDTGELFF,TGCAGCGCCAGGACCCAATTGGGGGACACCGGGGAGCTGTTTTTT
many,TRBV20-1,TRBJ1-2,NA,CSARGGDYGYTF,TGCAGTGCTAGAGGGGGCGACTATGGCTACACCTTC
many,TRBV6-1,TRBJ2-3,TRBD2,CASRRTSGATSTDTQYF,TGTGCCAGCAGACGGACTAGCGGGGCTACTAGCACAGATACGCAGTATTTT
few,TRBV5-5,TRBJ1-3,NA,CASSLAGLGSSGNTIYF,TGTGCCAGCAGCTTGGCCGGTCTGGGATCCTCTGGAAACACCATATATTTT
few,TRBV12-5,TRBJ2-6,NA,CASGLTTRQSSDGANVLTF,TGTGCTAGTGGTTTGACCACCCGACAGTCCTCCGATGGGGCCAACGTCCTGACTTTC
many,TRBV4-1,TRBJ1-1,NA,CASSQVWGKGSDTEAFF,TGCGCCAGCAGCCAAGTGTGGGGGAAGGGGTCAGACACTGAAGCTTTCTTT
many,TRBV18,TRBJ1-1,NA,CASSPSGDTEAFF,TGTGCCAGCTCACCTAGTGGGGACACTGAAGCTTTCTTT
few,TRBV2,TRBJ1-5,NA,CASSTGRNQPQHF,TGTGCCAGCTCGACAGGTCGCAATCAGCCCCAGCATTTT
many,TRBV7-9,TRBJ1-2,NA,CASSLGAVNNYGYTF,TGTGCCAGCAGCTTAGGGGCAGTAAATAACTATGGCTACACCTTC
many,TRBV7-2,TRBJ2-5,TRBD2,CASSLGGTIKRETQYF,TGTGCCAGCAGCTTAGGGGGGACTATAAAAAGGGAGACCCAGTACTTC
few,TRBV7-9,TRBJ1-5,NA,CASSQGAGSQHF,TGTGCCAGCAGCCAGGGCGCCGGGTCCCAGCATTTT